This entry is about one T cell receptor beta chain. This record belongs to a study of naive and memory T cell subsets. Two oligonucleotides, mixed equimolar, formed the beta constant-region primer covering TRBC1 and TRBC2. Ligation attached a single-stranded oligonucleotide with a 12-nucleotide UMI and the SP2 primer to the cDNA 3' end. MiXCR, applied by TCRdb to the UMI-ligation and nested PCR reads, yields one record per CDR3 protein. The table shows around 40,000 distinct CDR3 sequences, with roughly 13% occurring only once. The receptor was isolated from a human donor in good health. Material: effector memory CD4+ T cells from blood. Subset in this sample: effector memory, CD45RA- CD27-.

The CDR3: CASSRLAGYNEQFF. In nucleotides, the CDR3 is TGTGCCAGCAGCCGACTAGCGGGTTACAATGAGCAGTTCTTC. The V and J genes are TRBV14 and TRBJ2-1, with 10 nucleotides matching TRBD2. This CDR3 has 14 amino acids. CDR1 and CDR2 (germline): SGHDN, FVKESK. The trim removed 4 bases at V and 4 bases at J, leaving 1 base unmatched.